A selection of T cell receptor beta chains follows, all from one sample in a study of blood T cell repertoires in COVID-19. Clones were sequenced by immunoSEQ multiplex PCR, and TCRdb holds only the in-frame ones, with some missing. The sample lists tens of thousands of clones, about four fifths seen once, with 4.5% to 5.5% in the top ten. The sequencing sample was made of peripheral blood. The receptors shown here come from a man at least 80 years old with COVID-19, enrolled during active disease. Both conserved end residues are part of each CDR3.

CDR3 protein	V gene	J gene
CSVASQGGYGYTF	TRBV29-1	TRBJ1-2
CASSGTGGRDEQYF	TRBV19	TRBJ2-7
CASSLVQGAEQYF	TRBV5-1	TRBJ2-7
CASSQWGDGTDTQYF	TRBV6-5	TRBJ2-3
CASSVEDSSYNEQFF	TRBV9	TRBJ2-1
CASSMPGLASDTQYF	TRBV7-2	TRBJ2-3
CAGSQVLETSVQETQYF	TRBV3-1/TRBV3-2	TRBJ2-5
CASSLTRDRAYEQYF	TRBV27	TRBJ2-7
CASSIRGLAEDTDTQYF	TRBV19	TRBJ2-3
CASSQASFNEQYF	TRBV14	TRBJ2-7
CASSLVALNTEAFF	TRBV5-1	TRBJ1-1
CASSVGGRNYGYTF	TRBV9	TRBJ1-2
CASSQDRNTEAFF	TRBV3-1/TRBV3-2	TRBJ1-1
CASSLSWTQGPTEAFF	TRBV5-1	TRBJ1-1
CASSVLANQPQHF	TRBV2	TRBJ1-5
CASSSAISGNTIYF	TRBV28	TRBJ1-3
CASRGLAGAGETQYF	TRBV19	TRBJ2-5
CASSWTGTRNTEAFF	TRBV5-6	TRBJ1-1
CAWRLTGNYGYTF	TRBV30	TRBJ1-2
CASTGTSGSLWSTDTQYF	TRBV5-1	TRBJ2-3
CASSPVRTMGTEAFF	TRBV7-8	TRBJ1-1
CASSSRSVMDF	TRBV6-2/TRBV6-3	TRBJ2-7
CASSPSGGSTDTQYF	TRBV18	TRBJ2-3
CASSSGPGQGGSNTEAFF	TRBV28	TRBJ1-1
CASSSGIGNIQYF	TRBV7-2	TRBJ2-4
CAWILAGFYNEQFF	TRBV30	TRBJ2-1
CASSTDRVDIQYF	TRBV27	TRBJ2-4
CATGGSRPGQGINEQFF	TRBV24-1	TRBJ2-1
CASSQVTGTAALNPYEQYF	TRBV4-3	TRBJ2-7
CASSQGRQGYAFF	TRBV3-1/TRBV3-2	TRBJ1-1
CASSTSGTGGWQPQHF	TRBV27	TRBJ1-5
CASSLVLDTQYF	TRBV13	TRBJ2-3
CASSAYTGDTEAFF	TRBV9	TRBJ1-1
CASSPAYPGEDTQYF	TRBV7-8	TRBJ2-3
CASSLGTSGAPQYF	TRBV11-3	TRBJ2-5
CASSFGPGLAGVTSWEQYF	TRBV11-2	TRBJ2-7
CASSLGGLAGASTDTQYF	TRBV5-1	TRBJ2-3
CASSQQGAYSPLHF	TRBV7-2	TRBJ1-6
CASSTGQGRDTQYF	TRBV7-9	TRBJ2-3
CASSLVAGMNTGELFF	TRBV5-1	TRBJ2-2
CASSLAASGWGNYGYTF	TRBV5-8	TRBJ1-2
CAIGLSGLGLYEQYF	TRBV6-5	TRBJ2-7
CASSLASGGYNEQFF	TRBV5-1	TRBJ2-1
CASSVSGENTGELFF	TRBV9	TRBJ2-2
CATSRDRGGGRALNQPQHF	TRBV15	TRBJ1-5